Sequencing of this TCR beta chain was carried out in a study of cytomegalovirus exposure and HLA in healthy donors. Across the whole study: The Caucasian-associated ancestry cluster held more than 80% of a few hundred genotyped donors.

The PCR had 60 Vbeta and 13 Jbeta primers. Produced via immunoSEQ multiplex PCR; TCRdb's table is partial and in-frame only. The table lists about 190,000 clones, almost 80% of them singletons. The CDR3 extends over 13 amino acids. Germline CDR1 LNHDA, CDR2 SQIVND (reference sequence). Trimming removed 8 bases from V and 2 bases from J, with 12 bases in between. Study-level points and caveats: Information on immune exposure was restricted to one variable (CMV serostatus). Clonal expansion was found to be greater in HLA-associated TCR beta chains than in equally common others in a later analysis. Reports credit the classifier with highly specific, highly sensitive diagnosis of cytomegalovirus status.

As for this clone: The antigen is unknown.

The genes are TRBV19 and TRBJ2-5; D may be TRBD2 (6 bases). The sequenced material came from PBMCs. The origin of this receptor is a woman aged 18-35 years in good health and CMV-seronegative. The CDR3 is CASGGAEQETQYF. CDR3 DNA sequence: TGTGCCAGTGGCGGGGCAGAACAAGAGACCCAGTACTTC. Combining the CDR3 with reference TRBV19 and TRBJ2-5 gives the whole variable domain DGGITQSPKYLFRKEGQNVTLSCEQNLNHDAMYWYRQDPGQGLRLIYYSQIVNDFQKGDIAEGYSVSREKKESFPLTVTSAQKNPTAFYLCASGGAEQETQYFGPGTRLLVL.